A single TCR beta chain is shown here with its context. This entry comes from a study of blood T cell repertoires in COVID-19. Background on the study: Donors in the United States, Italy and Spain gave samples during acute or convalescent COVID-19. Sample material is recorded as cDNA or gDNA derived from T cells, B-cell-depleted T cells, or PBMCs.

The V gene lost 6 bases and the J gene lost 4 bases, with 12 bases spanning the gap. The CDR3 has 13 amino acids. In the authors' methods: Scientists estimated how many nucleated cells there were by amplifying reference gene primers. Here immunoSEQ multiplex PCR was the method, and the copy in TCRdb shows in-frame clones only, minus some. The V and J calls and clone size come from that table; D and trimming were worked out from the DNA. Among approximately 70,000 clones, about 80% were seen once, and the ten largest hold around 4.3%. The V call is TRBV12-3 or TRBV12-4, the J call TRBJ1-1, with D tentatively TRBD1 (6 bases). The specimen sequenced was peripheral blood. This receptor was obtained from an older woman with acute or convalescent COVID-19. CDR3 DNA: TGTGCCAGCAGCGGGGGGGCCGGCACTGAAGCTTTCTTT. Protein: CASSGGAGTEAFF.